Listed here are 16 T cell receptor beta chains from one sample, sequenced in a study of T cells in Graves' hyperthyroidism and ophthalmopathy. Amplification of TCR beta CDR3 regions used RNA as the template. Primed by the HTBI set, a first-round RT-PCR was run on the TCR CDR3. TCRdb analysed the multiplex PCR reads with MiXCR anew, one entry per CDR3 protein. The data contain more than 550,000 distinct CDR3 sequences, roughly a sixth of them singletons. The sequenced sample was blood. The receptors were sampled from a woman between 45 and 60 years old with Graves' hyperthyroidism that later progressed to Graves' ophthalmopathy.

This clonotype has more than one count but fewer than ten. V usage is TRBV29-1 and J usage is TRBJ1-5, with D maybe TRBD1 (5 bases). V gave up 7 bases and J gave up 4 bases, with 17 bases separating them. The CDR3 totals 14 residues. The V gene's germline CDR1 is SQVTM and CDR2 ANQGSEA. This CDR3 is CSAQIDSTNQPQHF. CDR3 bases: TGCAGCGCCCAAATAGACAGTACTAATCAGCCCCAGCATTTT.

The rearrangement uses TRBV6-1 and TRBJ1-4, with D perhaps TRBD1 (6 bases). Looked up from germline, CDR1 is MNHNS and CDR2 is SASEGT. Trimming stripped 4 bases from V and 8 bases from J, with 14 bases between. The CDR3 covers 14 residues. The CDR3 nucleotides are TGTGCCAGCAGTGGAAAGGACCAGGGGGAAAAACTGTTTTTT. Its protein product is CASSGKDQGEKLFF.

This clonotype was seen many times. V is TRBV12-3 or TRBV12-4 and J is TRBJ1-1, with D possibly matching TRBD1 (5 bases). This CDR3 contains 13 residues. V lost 10 bases and J 11 bases, leaving 23 bases between the germline ends. CDR3 residues: CATRAGVQVGAFF. The CDR3 DNA sequence: TGTGCCACCCGGGCGGGCGTACAGGTTGGGGCTTTCTTT.

As for this clonotype: This may stem from a read error, because a much larger clone lies one nucleotide away. The chain links TRBV18 to TRBJ2-1; no firm D call. Per the germline V gene, CDR1 is KGHSH and CDR2 is LQKENI. This CDR3 spans 16 amino acids. The CDR3 coding sequence is TGTGCCAGCTCACCAGTCCCACCGAGCTCCTGCAATGAGCAGTTCTTC. Translated, it gives CASSPVPPSSCNEQFF.

The rearrangement links TRBV5-1 to TRBJ2-7; D gene ambiguous. There are 12 residues in the CDR3. Germline CDR1 is SGHRS and CDR2 is YFSETQ. V shed 5 bases and J shed 7 bases, with 13 bases lying between them. The CDR3 here is CASRVSSEEQYF. The CDR3 nucleotides are TGCGCCAGCAGGGTCTCGTCGGAGGAGCAGTACTTC.

Many counts were recorded for this clonotype. V is TRBV12-3 or TRBV12-4 and J is TRBJ2-3, with 9 positions matching TRBD2. Unmatched junction bases numbered 10, after V lost 6 bases and J lost 6 bases. The CDR3 is 15 amino acids. CDR3 amino acids: CASRPFSGGSDTQYF. DNA of the CDR3: TGTGCCAGCAGACCGTTTAGCGGGGGTTCGGATACGCAGTATTTT.

This clonotype was counted many times. The V and J genes are TRBV11-2 and TRBJ2-7; weak D call: TRBD1 (5 bases). This CDR3 is built from 14 residues. The V end lost 5 bases, the J end lost 3 bases, and 14 bases lay between the germline ends. The germline gives CDR1 SGHAT, CDR2 FQNNGV. The CDR3: CASSLPTESYEQYF. The CDR3 region has the DNA TGTGCCAGCAGCCTCCCGACAGAAAGCTACGAGCAGTACTTC. The entire variable domain, with the rest obtained from reference TRBV11-2 and TRBJ2-7, is as follows: EAGVAQSPRYKIIEKRQSVAFWCNPISGHATLYWYQQILGQGPKLLIQFQNNGVVDDSQLPKDRFSAERLKGVDSTLKIQPAKLEDSAVYLCASSLPTESYEQYFGPGTRLTVT.

The rearrangement links TRBV3-1 to TRBJ1-1, with D possibly matching TRBD1 (6 bases). The CDR3 is 14 amino acids. Germline V gene sequence: CDR1 LGHDT, CDR2 YNNKEL (reference sequence). Between the trimmed V and J ends, which lost 1 base and 9 bases, there was a span of 15 bases. The CDR3 DNA reads TGTGCCAGCAGCCAAGGACCCGAACAGGGCCAAGCTTTCTTT. As protein: CASSQGPEQGQAFF.

The gene calls are TRBV7-3 and TRBJ2-2; 7 bases agree with TRBD1. The CDR3 length is 15 residues. Germline V gives CDR1 SGHTA, CDR2 FQGTGA. V shed 5 bases and J 2 bases; nucleotides not matched to a gene: 5. The CDR3 reads CASSKDRPNTGELFF. DNA of the CDR3: TGTGCCAGCAGCAAGGACAGGCCAAACACCGGGGAGCTGTTTTTT.

The gene calls are TRBV6-1 and TRBJ1-2; D is unclear. The CDR3 has 12 amino acids. V lost 2 bases and J 4 bases, leaving 5 bases between the germline ends. Germline lookup yields CDR1 MNHNS and CDR2 SASEGT. The CDR3 DNA reads as TGTGCCAGCAGTGAAACGGGCTATGGCTACACCTTC. Translation: CASSETGYGYTF.

This sequence joins TRBV9 and TRBJ1-5, with a weak D call TRBD1 (5 bases). Trimming took off 0 bases at V and 5 bases at J, with 12 bases between the two ends. This CDR3 is built from 15 residues. In germline, CDR1 is SGDLS, CDR2 YYNGEE. The CDR3 nucleotides are TGTGCCAGCAGCGTAGATCCAGGGTCGCATCAGCCCCAGCATTTT. Translated: CASSVDPGSHQPQHF.

This clonotype showed up many times. The rearrangement links TRBV19 to TRBJ1-1, with 8 nucleotides matching TRBD1. Germline-derived CDR1 and CDR2 are LNHDA and SQIVND (reference sequence). The CDR3 has 14 residues. The V and J ends lost 4 bases and 5 bases, in that order; junction bases with no gene match: 6. CDR3 amino acids: CASSKQGAGTEAFF. As DNA, the CDR3 is TGTGCCAGTAGTAAGCAGGGGGCAGGGACTGAAGCTTTCTTT.

This clonotype was seen at least ten times. This rearrangement joins TRBV12-3 or TRBV12-4 to TRBJ2-3, with 12 bases identical to TRBD2. V dropped 5 bases and J dropped 5; count of bases not matched to a gene: 8. This CDR3 region has 16 residues. The CDR3 here is CASSPRTSGVVDTQYF. As DNA, the CDR3 is TGTGCCAGCAGTCCCCGGACTAGCGGGGTAGTAGATACGCAGTATTTT.

In its sample, this clonotype was seen once. The chain links TRBV6-4 to TRBJ2-6; D gene uncertain. CDR3 length: 15 amino acids. The ends were cut back, 2 bases at V and 2 bases at J, with 7 bases in the middle. Germline CDR1 reads MRHNA; CDR2 reads SNTAGT. The CDR3 here is CASSDRYAGANVLTF. The DNA of the CDR3 is TGTGCCAGCAGTGACCGCTATGCTGGGGCCAACGTCCTGACTTTC.

This clonotype has just one count. Given a much more abundant clone one base away, this may be a read error. The chain carries TRBV7-8 and TRBJ1-2, with D uncertain. CDR3 length equals 13 residues. Per germline, CDR1 SGHVS and CDR2 FQNEAQ. The CDR3 loop reads CASSLAVVYGHTF. In DNA, the CDR3 is TGTGCCAGCAGCTTAGCGGTAGTCTATGGCCACACCTTC.

This clonotype was recorded many times. The chain combines TRBV10-3 with TRBJ1-1; 10 bases are shared with TRBD1. Trimming cost V 10 bases and J 4 bases; bases outside gene matches: 12. The CDR3 loop spans 15 amino acids. From germline, CDR1 is ENHRY and CDR2 SYGVKD. CDR3 nucleotide sequence: TGTGCCACAATCGAGACAGGGGGCGGGGGCACTGAAGCTTTCTTT. Translated, it gives CATIETGGGGTEAFF.